Below, 11 T cell receptor beta chains from the same sample are listed, as sequenced in a study of blood T cell repertoires in COVID-19. The method was immunoSEQ multiplex PCR; TCRdb's version includes in-frame clones alone and lacks a portion of them. The repertoire holds about 15,000 clones, with around three quarters as singletons. The specimen sequenced was peripheral blood. The receptor set was obtained from a man aged 70 or older with active or convalescent COVID-19.

The CDR3 reads CSGRGHNEQFF. DNA for the CDR3: TGCAGTGGCCGCGGGCACAATGAGCAGTTCTTC. This sequence joins TRBV20-1 and TRBJ2-1; D perhaps matches TRBD2 (5 bases). This CDR3 is 11 amino acids long. Germline values: CDR1 DFQATT, CDR2 SNEGSKA (reference sequence). The V end lost 7 bases, the J end lost 5 bases, and 9 bases lay between the germline ends.

J is TRBJ1-4 and V is TRBV5-1; D uncertain. The germline CDR1 and CDR2 sequences are SGHRS and YFSETQ. Trimming took off 1 base at V and 5 bases at J, with 12 bases between the two ends. The CDR3 is 15 amino acids. CDR3 DNA: TGCGCCAGCAGCTTGTCCGGGGTGAACAATGAAAAACTGTTTTTT. Amino acid sequence: CASSLSGVNNEKLFF.

The DNA of the CDR3 is TGTGCCAGCAGCATTGAGACTACTTTGATTCGCGAGCAGTACTTC. Translating it yields CASSIETTLIREQYF. The chain is built from TRBV7-2 and TRBJ2-7, with a tentative D call TRBD2 (5 bases). The CDR3 covers 15 residues. Trimming removed 5 bases from V and 6 bases from J, with 20 bases in between. Germline CDR1 is SGHTA and CDR2 is FQGNSA.

This chain connects TRBV6-2 or TRBV6-3 to TRBJ1-2; D is ambiguous. This CDR3 is 14 amino acids long. Germline loops: CDR1 MNHEY, CDR2 SVGEGT. V shed 5 bases and J shed 2 bases, with 12 bases lying between them. The CDR3 DNA reads TGTGCCAGCAGTAGAGAGCAATTGAACTATGGCTACACCTTC. Translating gives CASSREQLNYGYTF.

The chain uses TRBV3-1 (or the pseudogene TRBV3-2) and TRBJ2-3; 11 bases map to TRBD2. Germline-derived CDR1 and CDR2 are LGHDT and YNNKEL (reference sequence). The CDR3 sequence is 16 residues long. Trimming took 3 bases from V and 2 from J; bases not matched to a gene: 4. The DNA of the CDR3 is TGTGCCAGCAGCCACTTTAGCGGGAGGGCCACAGATACGCAGTATTTT. This gives the protein CASSHFSGRATDTQYF.

This clone has a handful of counts. V is TRBV5-7 and J is TRBJ1-5; D remains ambiguous. TRBV5-7 is an ORF; its function is uncertain. The CDR3 has 15 amino acids. The ends were cut back, 0 bases at V and 4 bases at J, with 11 bases in the middle. The chain's CDR3 is CASSLGRAGNQPQHF. The CDR3 DNA sequence: TGTGCCAGCAGCTTGGGGCGGGCGGGGAATCAGCCCCAGCATTTT.

The V gene is TRBV2, the J gene TRBJ2-3; the D gene is possibly TRBD2 (6 bases). Germline assignment: CDR1 SNHLY and CDR2 FYNNEI. This CDR3 spans 15 amino acids. V was clipped by 7 bases and J by 0 bases, with 14 bases between them. CDR3 residues: CASKLGGTSTDTQYF. In DNA form, the CDR3 reads TGTGCCAGCAAATTAGGAGGGACTAGCACAGATACGCAGTATTTT.

This rearrangement joins TRBV19 to TRBJ2-7; 7 bases align to TRBD1. Trimming took 2 bases from V and 9 from J; bases not matched to a gene: 25. CDR3 size: 19 residues. Germline CDR1 and CDR2: LNHDA and SQIVND (reference sequence). The CDR3 DNA follows: TGTGCCAGTAGTATAAGTTTGGTCGGTCGGGACAGCCGTTCACCCGGGCAGTACTTC. This encodes CASSISLVGRDSRSPGQYF.

This clone was seen a single time. This chain connects TRBV6-5 to TRBJ1-1; D not certain. Germline CDR1 reads MNHEY; CDR2 reads SVGAGI. V lost 6 bases and J 9 bases, leaving 14 bases between the germline ends. This CDR3 is built from 12 residues. The CDR3 region is CASRPPGVQAFF. The CDR3 bases are TGTGCCAGCAGACCTCCGGGAGTTCAAGCTTTCTTT.

This clone occurred a few times. The V call is TRBV3-1 (or the pseudogene TRBV3-2), the J call TRBJ1-6, with TRBD1 matching over 7 bases. Trimming cost V 3 bases and J 10 bases; bases outside gene matches: 9. Per the germline V gene, CDR1 is LGHDT and CDR2 is YNNKEL (reference sequence). The CDR3 has 15 residues. The CDR3 region is CASSQLRDSSSPLHF. In nucleotides, the CDR3 is TGTGCCAGCAGCCAGCTCCGGGACAGCAGCTCACCCCTCCACTTT.

The rearrangement links TRBV7-6 to TRBJ2-7; D is unclear. Per the germline V gene, CDR1 is SGHVS and CDR2 is FNYEAQ. The CDR3 contains 13 residues. Trimming took off 1 base at V and 3 bases at J, with 7 bases between the two ends. The CDR3 region is CASSLGLGYEQYF. CDR3 in DNA: TGTGCCAGCAGCTTAGGACTCGGCTACGAGCAGTACTTC.